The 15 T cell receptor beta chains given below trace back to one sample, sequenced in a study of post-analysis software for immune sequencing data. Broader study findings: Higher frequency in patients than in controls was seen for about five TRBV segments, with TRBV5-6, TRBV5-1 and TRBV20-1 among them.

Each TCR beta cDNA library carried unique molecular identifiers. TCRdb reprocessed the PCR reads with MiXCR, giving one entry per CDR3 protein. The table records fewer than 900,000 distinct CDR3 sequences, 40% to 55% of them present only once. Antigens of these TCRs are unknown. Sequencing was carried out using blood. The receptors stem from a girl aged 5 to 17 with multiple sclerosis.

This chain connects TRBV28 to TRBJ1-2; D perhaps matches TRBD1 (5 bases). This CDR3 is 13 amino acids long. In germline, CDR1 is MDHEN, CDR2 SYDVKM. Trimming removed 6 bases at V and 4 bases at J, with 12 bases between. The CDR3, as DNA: TGTGCCAGCAGGACAACAGGCCTCTATGGCTACACCTTC. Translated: CASRTTGLYGYTF.

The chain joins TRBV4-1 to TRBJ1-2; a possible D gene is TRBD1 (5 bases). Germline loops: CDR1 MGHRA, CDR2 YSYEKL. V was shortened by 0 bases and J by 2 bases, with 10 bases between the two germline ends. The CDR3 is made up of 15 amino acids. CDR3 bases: TGCGCCAGCAGCCAAGAGGGGACTCCGAACTATGGCTACACCTTC. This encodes CASSQEGTPNYGYTF.

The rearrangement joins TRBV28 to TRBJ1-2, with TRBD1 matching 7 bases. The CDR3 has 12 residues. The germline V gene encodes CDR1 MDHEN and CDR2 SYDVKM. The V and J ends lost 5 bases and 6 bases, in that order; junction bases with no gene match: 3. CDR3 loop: CASSVDRNGYTF. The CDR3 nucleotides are TGTGCCAGCAGTGTGGACAGGAATGGCTACACCTTC.

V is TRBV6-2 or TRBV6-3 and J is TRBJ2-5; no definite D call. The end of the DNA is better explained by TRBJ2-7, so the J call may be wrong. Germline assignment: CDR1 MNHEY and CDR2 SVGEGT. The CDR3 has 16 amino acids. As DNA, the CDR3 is TGTGCCAGCAGTTACTCATCACTCGTTTCGGGTGGCGAGCAGTACTTC. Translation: CASSYSSLVSGGEQYF.

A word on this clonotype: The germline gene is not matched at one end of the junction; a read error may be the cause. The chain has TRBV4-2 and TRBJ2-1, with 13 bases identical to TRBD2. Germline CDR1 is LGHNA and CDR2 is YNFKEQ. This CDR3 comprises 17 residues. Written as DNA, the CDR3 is TGTGCCAGCATCCAACAACCCGGGACTAGCGGGATGAATGAGCAGTTCTTC. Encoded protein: CASIQQPGTSGMNEQFF.

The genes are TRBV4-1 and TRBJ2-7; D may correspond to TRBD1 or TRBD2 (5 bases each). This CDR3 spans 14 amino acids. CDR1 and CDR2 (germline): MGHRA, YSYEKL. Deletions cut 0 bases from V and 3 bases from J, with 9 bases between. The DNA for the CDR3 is TGCGCCAGCAGCCAAGATGGGACCGTCTACGAGCAGTACTTC. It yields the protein CASSQDGTVYEQYF.

The CDR3 sequence: CSVETDATNEKLFF. DNA for the CDR3: TGCAGCGTTGAGACAGATGCAACTAATGAAAAACTGTTTTTT. This rearrangement joins TRBV29-1 to TRBJ1-4, with D perhaps matching TRBD1 (5 bases). The CDR3 consists of 14 residues. Germline V gives CDR1 SQVTM, CDR2 ANQGSEA. Deletions cut 3 bases from V and 0 bases from J, with 8 bases between. The full variable domain, in which reference TRBV29-1 and TRBJ1-4 provide the parts outside the CDR3, is SAVISQKPSRDICQRGTSLTIQCQVDSQVTMMFWYRQQPGQSLTLIATANQGSEATYESGFVIDKFPISRPNLTFSTLTVSNMSPEDSSIYLCSVETDATNEKLFFGSGTQLSVL.

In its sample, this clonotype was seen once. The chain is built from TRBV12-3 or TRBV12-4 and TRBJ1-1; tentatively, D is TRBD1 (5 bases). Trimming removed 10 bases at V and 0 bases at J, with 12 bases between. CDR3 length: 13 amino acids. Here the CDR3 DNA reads TGTGCCATCGGCAGGGCATTGAACACTGAAGCTTTCTTT. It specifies CAIGRALNTEAFF.

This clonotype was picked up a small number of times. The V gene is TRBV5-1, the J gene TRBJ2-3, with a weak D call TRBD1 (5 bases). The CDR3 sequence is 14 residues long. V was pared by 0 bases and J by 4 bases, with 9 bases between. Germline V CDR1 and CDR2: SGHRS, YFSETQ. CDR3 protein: CASSLETAPDTQYF. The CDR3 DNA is TGCGCCAGCAGCTTGGAGACAGCACCAGATACGCAGTATTTT.

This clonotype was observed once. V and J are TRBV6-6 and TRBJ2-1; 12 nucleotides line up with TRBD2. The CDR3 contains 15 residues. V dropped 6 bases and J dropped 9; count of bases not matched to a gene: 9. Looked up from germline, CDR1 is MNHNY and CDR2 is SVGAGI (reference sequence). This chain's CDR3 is CASRDLAGGIGEQFF. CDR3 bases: TGTGCCAGCAGGGACCTAGCGGGAGGGATTGGTGAGCAGTTCTTC.

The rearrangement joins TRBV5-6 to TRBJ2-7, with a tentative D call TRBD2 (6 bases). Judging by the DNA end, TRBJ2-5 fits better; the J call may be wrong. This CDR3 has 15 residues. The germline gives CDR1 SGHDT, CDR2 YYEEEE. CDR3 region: CASSSRGGGYETQYF. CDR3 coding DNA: TGTGCCAGCAGCTCGAGGGGAGGAGGGTATGAGACCCAGTACTTC.

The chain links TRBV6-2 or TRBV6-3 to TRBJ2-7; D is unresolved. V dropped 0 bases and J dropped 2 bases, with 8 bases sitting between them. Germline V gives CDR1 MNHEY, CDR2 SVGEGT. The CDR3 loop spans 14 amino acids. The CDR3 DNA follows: TGTGCCAGCAGTTACTCGTGGGAAGCCTACGAGCAGTACTTC. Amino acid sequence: CASSYSWEAYEQYF.

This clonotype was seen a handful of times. CDR3 nucleotides: TGTGCCAGCAGCTTAGGGGGGACAGGGGCCCAAGAGACCCAGTACTTC. Translated, it gives CASSLGGTGAQETQYF. The genes are TRBV7-8 and TRBJ2-5, with 10 bases fitting TRBD1. Germline CDR1 reads SGHVS; CDR2 reads FQNEAQ. Unmatched junction bases numbered 3, after V lost 1 base and J lost 1 base. The CDR3 length is 16 residues.

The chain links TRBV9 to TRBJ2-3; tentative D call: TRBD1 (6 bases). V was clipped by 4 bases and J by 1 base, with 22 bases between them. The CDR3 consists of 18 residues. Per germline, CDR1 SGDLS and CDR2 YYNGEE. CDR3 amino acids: CASSPLMMGQGRTDTQYF. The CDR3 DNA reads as TGTGCCAGCAGCCCACTGATGATGGGGCAGGGGCGCACAGATACGCAGTATTTT.

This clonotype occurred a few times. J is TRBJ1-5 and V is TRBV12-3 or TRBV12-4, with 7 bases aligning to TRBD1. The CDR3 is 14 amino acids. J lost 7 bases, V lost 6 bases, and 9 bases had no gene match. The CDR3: CASSQGGNDQPQHF. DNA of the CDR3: TGTGCCAGCAGCCAAGGGGGCAACGACCAGCCCCAGCATTTT.